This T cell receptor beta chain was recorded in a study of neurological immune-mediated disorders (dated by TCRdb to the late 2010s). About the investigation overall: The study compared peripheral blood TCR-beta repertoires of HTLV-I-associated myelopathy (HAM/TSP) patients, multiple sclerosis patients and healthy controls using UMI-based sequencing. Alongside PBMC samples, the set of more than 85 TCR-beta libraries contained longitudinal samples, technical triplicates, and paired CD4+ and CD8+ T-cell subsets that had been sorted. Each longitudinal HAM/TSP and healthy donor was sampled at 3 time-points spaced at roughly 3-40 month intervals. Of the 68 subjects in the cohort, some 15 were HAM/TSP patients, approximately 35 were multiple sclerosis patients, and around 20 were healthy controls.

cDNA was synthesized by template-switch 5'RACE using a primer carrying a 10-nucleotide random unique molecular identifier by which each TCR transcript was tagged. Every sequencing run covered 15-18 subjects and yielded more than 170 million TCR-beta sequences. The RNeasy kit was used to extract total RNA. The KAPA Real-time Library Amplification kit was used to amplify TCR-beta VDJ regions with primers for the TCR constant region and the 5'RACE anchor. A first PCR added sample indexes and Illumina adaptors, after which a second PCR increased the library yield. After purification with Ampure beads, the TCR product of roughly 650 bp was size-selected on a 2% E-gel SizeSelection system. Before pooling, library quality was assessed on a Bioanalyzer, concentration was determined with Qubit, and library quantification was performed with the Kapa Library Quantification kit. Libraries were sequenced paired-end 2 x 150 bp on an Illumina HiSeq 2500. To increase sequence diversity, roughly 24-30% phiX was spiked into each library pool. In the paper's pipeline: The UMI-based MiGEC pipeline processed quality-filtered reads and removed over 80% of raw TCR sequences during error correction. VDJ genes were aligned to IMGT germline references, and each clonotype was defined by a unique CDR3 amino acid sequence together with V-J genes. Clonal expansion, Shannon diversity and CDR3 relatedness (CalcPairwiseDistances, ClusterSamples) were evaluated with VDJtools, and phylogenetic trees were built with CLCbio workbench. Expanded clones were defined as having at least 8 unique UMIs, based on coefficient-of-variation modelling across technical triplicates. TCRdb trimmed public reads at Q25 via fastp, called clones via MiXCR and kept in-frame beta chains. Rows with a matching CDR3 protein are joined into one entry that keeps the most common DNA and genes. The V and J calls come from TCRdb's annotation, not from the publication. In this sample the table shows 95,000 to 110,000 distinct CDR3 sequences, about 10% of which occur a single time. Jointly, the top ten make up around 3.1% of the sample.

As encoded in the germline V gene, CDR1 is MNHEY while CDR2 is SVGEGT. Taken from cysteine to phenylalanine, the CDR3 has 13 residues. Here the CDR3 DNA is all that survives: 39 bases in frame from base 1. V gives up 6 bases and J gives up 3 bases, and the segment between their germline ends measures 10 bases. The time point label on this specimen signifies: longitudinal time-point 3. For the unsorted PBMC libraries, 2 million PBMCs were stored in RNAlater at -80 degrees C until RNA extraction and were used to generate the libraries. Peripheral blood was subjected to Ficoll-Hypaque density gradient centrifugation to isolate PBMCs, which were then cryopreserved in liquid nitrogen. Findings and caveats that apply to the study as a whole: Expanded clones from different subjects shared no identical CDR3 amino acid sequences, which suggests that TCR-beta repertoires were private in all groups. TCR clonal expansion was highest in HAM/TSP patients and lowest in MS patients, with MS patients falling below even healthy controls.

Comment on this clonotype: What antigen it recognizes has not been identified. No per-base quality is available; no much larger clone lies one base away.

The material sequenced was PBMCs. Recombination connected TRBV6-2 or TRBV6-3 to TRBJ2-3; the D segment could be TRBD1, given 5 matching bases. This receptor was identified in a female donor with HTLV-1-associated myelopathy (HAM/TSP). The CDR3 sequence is CASRTQGTDTQYF. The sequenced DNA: TGTGCCAGCAGGACCCAGGGAACAGATACGCAGTATTTT.